Below are 6 T cell receptor beta chains sequenced from a single sample in a study of OX40 agonist ivuxolimab in advanced cancers. Generated by immunoSEQ multiplex PCR, the TCRdb table keeps only in-frame clones and is missing some. The table records under 100,000 clones, roughly nine tenths of them present only once. This material consisted of CD4+ or CD8+ T cells sorted from blood, taken in a trial of the OX40 agonist ivuxolimab. All receptors come from an adult with an advanced solid tumor such as melanoma, head and neck, liver or kidney cancer.

The chain links TRBV28 to TRBJ2-7, with D possibly TRBD1 on 6 matching bases. V shed 7 bases and J shed 3 bases, with 22 bases lying between them. Germline lookup yields CDR1 MDHEN and CDR2 SYDVKM. The CDR3 runs to 16 residues. CDR3 region: CASTPRGAGEGYEQYF. CDR3 DNA: TGTGCCAGCACCCCCCGAGGAGCAGGGGAAGGCTACGAGCAGTACTTC.

The chain uses TRBV30 and TRBJ2-7; weak D call: TRBD1 (5 bases). V lost 0 bases and J 6 bases, leaving 15 bases between the germline ends. Germline V gene data show CDR1 as GTSNPN and CDR2 as SVGIG (reference sequence). CDR3 size: 14 residues. The CDR3 protein is CAWSVLGLRGEQYF. As DNA, the CDR3 is TGTGCCTGGAGTGTACTGGGCCTTAGGGGCGAGCAGTACTTC.

Ten or more counts support this clone. This chain links TRBV7-9 with TRBJ1-2; D not certain. V lost 0 bases and J 5 bases, leaving 10 bases between the germline ends. This CDR3 is 14 amino acids long. CDR1 and CDR2 (germline): SEHNR, FQNEAQ (reference sequence). The CDR3 sequence is CASSLAQPLYGYTF. The CDR3 nucleotides are TGTGCCAGCAGCTTAGCACAGCCATTGTATGGCTACACCTTC.

The chain combines TRBV6-4 with TRBJ1-4; D might be TRBD1 (6 bases). V dropped 2 bases and J dropped 3 bases, with 13 bases sitting between them. CDR3 length equals 16 residues. Germline CDR1 MRHNA, CDR2 SNTAGT. CDR3 sequence (DNA): TGTGCCAGCAGTGACAACCACAGGGTCTCTAATGAAAAACTGTTTTTT. Protein sequence: CASSDNHRVSNEKLFF.

The chain uses TRBV6-6 and TRBJ1-2, with D unresolved. Germline lookup yields CDR1 MNHNY and CDR2 SVGAGI (reference sequence). Trimming shortened V by 4 bases and J by 8 bases, and 14 bases separated the two germline ends. This CDR3 is built from 13 residues. The CDR3: CASSFRTDGGYTF. The CDR3 nucleotides read TGTGCCAGCAGTTTTCGGACGGACGGAGGCTACACCTTC.

The chain combines TRBV6-4 with TRBJ2-3; unclear D gene. The CDR3 is 14 residues long. Germline V CDR1 and CDR2: MRHNA, SNTAGT. V lost 8 bases and J lost 2, with 14 bases in between. CDR3 protein: CASSKDSDTDTQYF. CDR3 nucleotide sequence: TGTGCCAGCTCGAAAGACTCTGACACAGATACGCAGTATTTT.